This T cell receptor beta chain was profiled in a study of tumor-infiltrating lymphocytes in primary liver carcinoma. Study findings and constraints: Merely some 7.5-24% of top clones spanned all five tumor regions. Paired tumor-adjacent and tumor-blood samples overlapped less than tumor region pairs did.

With around 500 ng total RNA as template and a constant-region primer, TCR beta cDNA was made. Employing slightly modified ARM-PCR, three nested multiplex PCR rounds were run, and these gave rise to the TCR beta libraries. Use of TRBV1-TRBV30 forward primers with a C-beta reverse primer characterized the first two PCR rounds, which lasted ten to eleven cycles each. TCRdb used MiXCR to reprocess the multiplex PCR reads, holding one entry per CDR3 protein. The sample carries 100,000 to 150,000 distinct CDR3 sequences, 64% recorded once. Bulk tissue was left unsorted, and RNA and DNA were co-extracted from 20-30 mg of it. Treatment of the patients' primary liver carcinoma consisted of surgical resection. Sampling of each tumor involved five separate regions. CDR3 length equals 15 residues. Germline V gives CDR1 SGHAT, CDR2 FQNNGV. This clonotype occurred a few times. No antigen is known for it. One junction end disagrees with the germline gene, perhaps due to a read error.

The rearrangement links TRBV11-2 to TRBJ2-1; D may correspond to TRBD1 or TRBD2 (6 bases each). The sample taken for sequencing was liver tumor tissue from sampling region 3. Subset given: tumor region T3, left-lateral pole. The sequence came from a woman aged 55 to 70 with primary liver carcinoma and hepatitis B virus infection. The CDR3 region is CASSLGGGSIGGQFF. DNA for the CDR3: TGTGCCAGTAGCTTAGGGGGAGGAAGTATCGGTGGGCAGTTCTTC.